These 23 T cell receptor beta chains came from one sample sequenced in a study of blood T cell repertoires in COVID-19. Measured with immunoSEQ multiplex PCR; TCRdb has only the in-frame clones, and not every one. The data show 400,000 to 550,000 clones, roughly 85% seen once. Sequenced: PBMCs or T cells enriched from blood (not recorded which). These receptors were taken from a woman aged 18 to 35 with acute COVID-19.

The CDR3 sequence: CASPPDRGPNQPQHF. In DNA, the CDR3 is TGTGCCAGCCCCCCGGACAGGGGGCCAAATCAGCCCCAGCATTTT. The chain employs TRBV28 and TRBJ1-5, with 11 nucleotides matching TRBD1. CDR1 MDHEN and CDR2 SYDVKM come from the germline V gene. The CDR3 extends over 15 amino acids. J lost 4 bases, V lost 8 bases, and 7 bases had no gene match.

This sequence joins TRBV19 and TRBJ1-5; 8 positions match TRBD1. The CDR3 loop spans 14 amino acids. In germline, CDR1 is LNHDA, CDR2 SQIVND (reference sequence). With 7 bases clipped from V and 5 bases from J, the junction kept 7 bases outside the gene matches. The CDR3 sequence: CASTRSTGDQPQHF. The CDR3 region has the DNA TGTGCCAGTACGAGGTCGACAGGGGATCAGCCCCAGCATTTT.

J is TRBJ1-6 and V is TRBV6-2 or TRBV6-3; D might be TRBD1 (6 bases). The CDR3 runs 15 residues. V dropped 5 bases and J dropped 3 bases, with 11 bases sitting between them. Germline V gene sequence: CDR1 MNHEY, CDR2 SVGEGT. CDR3 sequence: CASSPGHLYNSPLHF. CDR3 sequence (DNA): TGTGCCAGCAGTCCGGGACACCTCTATAATTCACCCCTCCACTTT.

The count of this clone is one. This chain uses TRBV11-2 with TRBJ1-5; TRBD1 aligns across 8 bases. The CDR3 is made up of 15 amino acids. The V gene end was trimmed by 5 bases and the J gene end by 6 bases; junction bases not matched to a gene: 9. Germline V gene sequence: CDR1 SGHAT, CDR2 FQNNGV. CDR3 loop: CASSQNTGGGQPQHF. DNA of the CDR3: TGTGCCAGCAGCCAAAATACAGGGGGAGGTCAGCCCCAGCATTTT.

The chain uses TRBV7-2 and TRBJ1-2, with a weak D call TRBD1 (5 bases). Germline V gives CDR1 SGHTA, CDR2 FQGNSA. This CDR3 is built from 16 residues. Trimming cost V 5 bases and J 3 bases, with 19 bases left between them. The CDR3 bases are TGTGCCAGCAGCGCCCGCAGGGCACAAGGGGACTATGGCTACACCTTC. Translated, it gives CASSARRAQGDYGYTF. The whole variable domain, filled in from reference TRBV7-2 and TRBJ1-2, reads GAGVSQSPSNKVTEKGKDVELRCDPISGHTALYWYRQSLGQGLEFLIYFQGNSAPDKSGLPSDRFSAERTGGSVSTLTIQRTQQEDSAVYLCASSARRAQGDYGYTFGSGTRLTVV.

The V and J genes are TRBV27 and TRBJ2-3; TRBD1 aligns across 8 bases. This CDR3 spans 16 amino acids. Germline V gives CDR1 MNHEY, CDR2 SMNVEV (reference sequence). The junction had 6 bases not matched to a gene; V was cut back by 4 bases and J by 0 bases. CDR3 loop: CASSSLRQGSTDTQYF. The CDR3 DNA reads TGTGCCAGCAGTTCTCTACGACAGGGGAGCACAGATACGCAGTATTTT.

V and J are TRBV5-4 and TRBJ2-5, with 7 bases fitting TRBD2. The length of the CDR3 is 14 residues. Germline CDR1 SGHNT, CDR2 YYREEE (reference sequence). V lost 4 bases and J lost 3; bases outside the gene matches: 6. CDR3 residues: CASSVGTNKETQYF. CDR3 bases: TGTGCCAGCAGCGTAGGGACTAACAAAGAGACCCAGTACTTC. The variable domain in full, with the rest retrieved from reference TRBV5-4 and TRBJ2-5, is ETGVTQSPTHLIKTRGQQVTLRCSSQSGHNTVSWYQQALGQGPQFIFQYYREEENGRGNFPPRFSGLQFPNYSSELNVNALELDDSALYLCASSVGTNKETQYFGPGTRLLVL.

The J gene is TRBJ2-5, the V gene TRBV28, with TRBD2 matching 10 bases. Trimming removed 3 bases from V and 5 bases from J; junction bases left unmatched: 9. Germline V gene sequence: CDR1 MDHEN, CDR2 SYDVKM. CDR3 length: 16 residues. The CDR3 here is CASSFSRLAGVETQYF. CDR3 coding DNA: TGTGCCAGCAGTTTTTCTCGGCTAGCGGGAGTTGAGACCCAGTACTTC.

V usage is TRBV6-5 and J usage is TRBJ2-7; possibly TRBD1 for D (5 bases). V shed 7 bases and J shed 4 bases, with 14 bases lying between them. Germline V gene data show CDR1 as MNHEY and CDR2 as SVGAGI. This CDR3 has 13 residues. In nucleotides, the CDR3 is TGTGCCAGCAAAGGGCCAGGGCTGTACGAGCAGTACTTC. Its translation is CASKGPGLYEQYF.

The V and J genes are TRBV27 and TRBJ2-1; 8 bases are a match to TRBD1. Germline V gene lookup returns CDR1 MNHEY and CDR2 SMNVEV (reference sequence). The J segment lost 9 bases and the V segment lost 3 bases, leaving 7 bases of the junction unmatched. The CDR3 extends over 14 amino acids. CDR3 bases: TGTGCCAGCAGTTTGTCCGGGACAGGCTCTGAGCAGTTCTTC. Protein product: CASSLSGTGSEQFF.

The rearrangement links TRBV7-9 to TRBJ2-7; TRBD2 aligns across 8 bases. This CDR3 spans 15 amino acids. J gave up 4 bases and V 4 bases, and 9 bases lay outside the gene matches. Germline-derived CDR1 and CDR2 are SEHNR and FQNEAQ (reference sequence). CDR3 in DNA: TGTGCCAGCAGCTCTCCCGGGAGGGGTAATTACGAGCAGTACTTC. This encodes CASSSPGRGNYEQYF.

This clone was counted between two and nine times. The rearrangement joins TRBV11-2 to TRBJ2-7, with 9 bases identical to TRBD2. Germline V lookup: CDR1 SGHAT, CDR2 FQNNGV. Losses at the gene ends were 0 bases for V and 1 base for J; bases not matched to a gene: 4. The CDR3 is made up of 16 amino acids. Here the CDR3 DNA reads TGTGCCAGCAGCTTAGAGGTAGCGGGAGCTTCCTACGAGCAGTACTTC. Protein sequence: CASSLEVAGASYEQYF. Drawing the rest from reference TRBV11-2 and TRBJ2-7, the complete variable domain is EAGVAQSPRYKIIEKRQSVAFWCNPISGHATLYWYQQILGQGPKLLIQFQNNGVVDDSQLPKDRFSAERLKGVDSTLKIQPAKLEDSAVYLCASSLEVAGASYEQYFGPGTRLTVT.

The chain combines TRBV28 with TRBJ1-6; D remains unclear. The CDR3 covers 16 residues. Germline V lookup: CDR1 MDHEN, CDR2 SYDVKM. Trimming removed 8 bases at V and 8 bases at J, with 22 bases between. The CDR3 coding sequence is TGTGCCAGCGATACCGGGTCTGCCCTTCGGGATTCACCCCTCCACTTT. Translated, it gives CASDTGSALRDSPLHF.

The chain couples TRBV15 to TRBJ2-7; tentatively, D is TRBD1 (5 bases). Trimming stripped 4 bases from V and 0 bases from J, with 10 bases between. There are 14 residues in the CDR3. Germline V lookup: CDR1 LNHNV, CDR2 YYDKDF (reference sequence). The CDR3 region is CATSKRTLSYEQYF. Written as DNA, the CDR3 is TGTGCCACCAGCAAAAGGACACTCTCCTACGAGCAGTACTTC.

This clone was counted a single time. J is TRBJ2-1 and V is TRBV2, with 7 bases lining up with TRBD2. Germline values: CDR1 SNHLY, CDR2 FYNNEI. The CDR3 totals 14 residues. The V and J ends lost 5 bases and 16 bases, in that order; junction bases with no gene match: 17. CDR3 nucleotides: TGTGCCAGCAGTCAAAATCTTGTGGCGGGAGTACTCTTCTTC. Residues: CASSQNLVAGVLFF.

The genes are TRBV3-1 (or the pseudogene TRBV3-2) and TRBJ1-4, with no clear D. This CDR3 is 12 amino acids long. Deletions cut 8 bases from V and 0 bases from J, with 4 bases between. Germline V gene lookup returns CDR1 LGHDT and CDR2 YNNKEL (reference sequence). CDR3 nucleotide sequence: TGTGCCAGCCAATCAACTAATGAAAAACTGTTTTTT. Protein sequence: CASQSTNEKLFF.

This chain joins TRBV3-1 (or the pseudogene TRBV3-2) and TRBJ2-5; a weak D match, TRBD1 (5 bases). Germline values: CDR1 LGHDT, CDR2 YNNKEL (reference sequence). The V end lost 0 bases, the J end lost 2 bases, and 13 bases lay between the germline ends. The CDR3 totals 16 residues. DNA for the CDR3: TGTGCCAGCAGCCAAGATCCCGACAGCATACAAGAGACCCAGTACTTC. Translation gives CASSQDPDSIQETQYF.

This chain links TRBV4-2 with TRBJ1-5, with a tentative D call TRBD1 (5 bases). From germline, CDR1 is LGHNA and CDR2 YNFKEQ. This CDR3 comprises 16 residues. Trimming removed 0 bases from V and 6 bases from J, with 15 bases in between. DNA of the CDR3: TGTGCCAGCAGCCAAGATGCCACCCAGGGATTTCAGCCCCAGCATTTT. Translation: CASSQDATQGFQPQHF.

The rearrangement links TRBV5-4 to TRBJ2-3; TRBD2 matches 9 bases. CDR3 length equals 16 residues. J gave up 2 bases and V 1 base, and 5 bases lay outside the gene matches. Looked up from germline, CDR1 is SGHNT and CDR2 is YYREEE (reference sequence). The CDR3 DNA reads TGTGCCAGCAGCTTGCCTAGCGGGGAATACACAGATACGCAGTATTTT. Its protein product is CASSLPSGEYTDTQYF.

In this sample, this clone turned up once. This rearrangement joins TRBV5-1 to TRBJ1-2, with D unclear. The germline V and J ends were trimmed by 2 bases and 6 bases, with 17 bases remaining between them. CDR1 is SGHRS, CDR2 YFSETQ, per germline. CDR3 length: 15 amino acids. CDR3 amino acids: CASSFSDGGSDGYTF. As DNA, the CDR3 is TGCGCCAGCAGCTTTAGCGACGGCGGATCGGATGGCTACACCTTC. The variable domain in full, with the rest retrieved from reference TRBV5-1 and TRBJ1-2, is KAGVTQTPRYLIKTRGQQVTLSCSPISGHRSVSWYQQTPGQGLQFLFEYFSETQRNKGNFPGRFSGRQFSNSRSEMNVSTLELGDSALYLCASSFSDGGSDGYTFGSGTRLTVV.

V and J are TRBV11-3 and TRBJ1-1, with D maybe TRBD1 (5 bases). CDR1 is SGHNT and CDR2 is YENEEA in the germline V gene. Trimming took 0 bases from V and 5 from J, leaving 10 bases between them. The CDR3 loop spans 14 amino acids. CDR3 bases: TGTGCCAGCAGCTTAGACAGGGTAAGGACTGAAGCTTTCTTT. Translating it yields CASSLDRVRTEAFF.

In this sample, this clone turned up many times. The rearrangement joins TRBV19 to TRBJ1-2; TRBD1 matches 8 bases. The CDR3 is made up of 15 amino acids. CDR1 is LNHDA and CDR2 is SQIVND in the germline V gene (reference sequence). The ends lost 5 bases at V and 6 bases at J; junction bases unmatched: 11. Here the CDR3 DNA reads TGTGCCAGTAGTTCCGTCAGTGACAGGGGTCATGGCTACACCTTC. The encoded protein is CASSSVSDRGHGYTF.

This clone was found once. This chain connects TRBV19 to TRBJ2-7; perhaps TRBD1 as D (6 bases). V lost 9 bases, J lost 0 bases, and 9 bases lay in between. Germline V gene sequence: CDR1 LNHDA, CDR2 SQIVND (reference sequence). The length of the CDR3 is 12 residues. The DNA of the CDR3 is TGTGCCAGCATACAGGGCTCCTACGAGCAGTACTTC. Amino acids: CASIQGSYEQYF.